This T cell receptor (beta chain) was retrieved from a study of shared clonotypes between healthy human individuals. The data were produced by immunoSEQ multiplex PCR, yet TCRdb's version contains in-frame clones alone and is incomplete. Of about 2.1 million clones in the sample, just under 95% were seen once. Note on this clone: Its antigen is undetermined.

The naive CD8 subset, CD45RO-negative cells positively selected for CCR7, excluded terminally differentiated effector memory CD45RA+ cells. V lost 8 bases and J 9 bases, leaving 28 bases between the germline ends. CDR3 length: 17 residues. General study points: Clonotype sharing among the donors was expected to vary with sequencing depth.

The V and J genes are TRBV23-1 and TRBJ2-2; D might be TRBD1 (5 bases). TRBV23-1 is designated an ORF whose function remains uncertain. Sequenced material: naive CD8+ T cells from PBMCs. The clonotype originates from a man aged 18 to 29 in good health. Some clones in this sample may be carry-over from other donors' samples. CDR3 sequence reads: CASPYRLGAGFRRELFF. CDR3 nucleotides: TGCGCCAGCCCTTACAGGTTAGGGGCAGGGTTCAGGAGGGAGCTGTTTTTT.